This T cell receptor beta chain emerged from a study of memory B cells and T cells in multiple sclerosis. After stimulus-free culture, autoproliferating CFSE-dim and non-proliferating CFSE-high T cells were sequenced separately. Pooled replicate wells came from around 5x10^7 CFSE-labeled PBMCs cultured 6 to 8 days without stimulus. To note about this clone: The antigen remains undetermined. Other nucleotide sequences in the sample specify the same CDR3.

TCRdb's copy holds only in-frame clones and misses some; the assay was immunoSEQ multiplex PCR. The sample consists of over 10,000 clones, roughly 81% of them appearing once. The V end lost 6 bases, the J end lost 0 bases, and 15 bases lay between the germline ends. This CDR3 has 16 residues. The germline V gene has CDR1 LNHDA and CDR2 SQIVND (reference sequence). This chain uses TRBV19 with TRBJ1-3; tentatively, D is TRBD1 (5 bases). The origin of this receptor is a human donor with multiple sclerosis. Sequenced input: PBMCs from blood kept in culture. CDR3: CASSSRGTASGNTIYF. The CDR3 nucleotides read TGTGCCAGTAGCAGCCGCGGGACGGCCTCTGGAAACACCATATATTTT.